This T cell receptor (beta chain) was recovered during a study of circulating and synovial CD4+ cells in juvenile arthritis. CDR3 length: 15 residues. The V gene end was trimmed by 4 bases and the J gene end by 3 bases; junction bases not matched to a gene: 6. Looked up from germline, CDR1 is SGHTS and CDR2 is YDEGEE. Generated by immunoSEQ multiplex PCR, the TCRdb table keeps only in-frame clones and is missing some. The sample has 35,000 or so clones; roughly 96% are singletons. The chain links TRBV5-8 to TRBJ1-5; 8 nucleotides agree with TRBD1. The TCR comes from a human donor with juvenile idiopathic arthritis. Sequencing was carried out using CD4+ T cells from blood. This CDR3 reads CASSPGQGSNQPQHF. DNA of the CDR3: TGTGCCAGCAGCCCCGGACAGGGCTCCAATCAGCCCCAGCATTTT.